This T cell receptor beta chain stems from a study of T-cell reconstitution after alpha-beta-depleted transplantation in children. Study-wide findings and caveats: T-cell counts and diversity at one year post-transplant came mainly from newly produced T cells. Surviving recipient T cells and thymic progenitors accounted for the high day-60 TCRbeta diversity observed in some patients. Alpha-beta T cells about two months after transplant reportedly derived from several hundred expanded graft clones.

This clonotype appeared a few times. Its antigen is undetermined. Trimming removed 4 bases from V and 7 bases from J; junction bases left unmatched: 14. The length of the CDR3 is 15 residues. Germline CDR1 SGHTS, CDR2 YDEGEE. Unique molecular identifiers were incorporated during preparation of the TCRbeta library. TCRdb re-called the PCR reads through MiXCR, storing one row per CDR3 protein. Of 250,000 to 400,000 distinct CDR3 sequences listed, more than 20% are singletons. The specimen comprised PBMCs, mostly from graft donor cells, sampled 180 days after TCRalphabeta/CD19-depleted stem cell transplant. The V gene is TRBV5-8, the J gene TRBJ2-7; 7 nucleotides align to TRBD1. This TCR was recovered from a male patient between 10 and 17 years old who had a stem cell transplant for acute lymphoblastic leukemia, so the T cells may come from the graft donor. The CDR3 loop is CASSVTGDGFGEQYF. DNA for the CDR3: TGTGCCAGCAGCGTTACAGGGGACGGGTTCGGGGAGCAGTACTTC. Complete variable domain (other parts from reference TRBV5-8 and TRBJ2-7): EAGVTQSPTHLIKTRGQQATLRCSPISGHTSVYWYQQALGLGLQFLLWYDEGEERNRGNFPPRFSGRQFPNYSSELNVNALELEDSALYLCASSVTGDGFGEQYFGPGTRLTVT.